This T cell receptor (beta chain) was retrieved from a study of T-cell memory formation after mild COVID-19. Study details: Largely donor-specific sequence clusters came from a couple of donors. Findings and caveats of the study: CM and EM subsets held most contracting CD4+ clones; EMRA held CD8+ ones. Some SARS-CoV-2-responding clones were already detected in memory before infection.

MiXCR, applied by TCRdb to the 5' RACE reads, yields one record per CDR3 protein. Counted here are around 250,000 distinct CDR3 sequences, roughly a sixth occurring once; the ten biggest clones make up approximately 20%. V was clipped by 2 bases and J by 6 bases, with 16 bases between them. CDR1 and CDR2 from the germline V gene are MNHEY and SVGAGI. The CDR3 totals 15 residues. This clonotype has at least ten counts. What it binds is unknown. The rearrangement uses TRBV6-5 and TRBJ1-1; perhaps TRBD1 as D (5 bases). The sample consisted of PBMCs or a T cell subset sorted from them (not recorded which). This receptor was obtained from a man aged 18 to 30 who had mild COVID-19 (a few samples of this study predate the infection). Cell type and time point are not known. The CDR3 nucleotides read TGTGCCAGCAGTTACCGCGGGACCGCGGGCTCTGAAGCTTTCTTT. This sequence encodes CASSYRGTAGSEAFF.